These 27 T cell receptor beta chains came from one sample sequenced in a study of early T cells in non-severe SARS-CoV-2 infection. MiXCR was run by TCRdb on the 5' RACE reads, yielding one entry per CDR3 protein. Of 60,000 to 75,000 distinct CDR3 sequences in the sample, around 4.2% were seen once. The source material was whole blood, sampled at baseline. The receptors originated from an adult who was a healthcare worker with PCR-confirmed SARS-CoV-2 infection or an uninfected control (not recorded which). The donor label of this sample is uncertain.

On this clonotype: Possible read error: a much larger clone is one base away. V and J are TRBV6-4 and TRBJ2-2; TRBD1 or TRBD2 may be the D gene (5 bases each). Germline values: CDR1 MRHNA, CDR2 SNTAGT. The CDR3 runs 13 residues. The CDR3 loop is CASSQGETGKLFF. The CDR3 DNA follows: TGTGCCAGCAGTCAGGGAGAGACCGGGAAGCTGTTTTTT.

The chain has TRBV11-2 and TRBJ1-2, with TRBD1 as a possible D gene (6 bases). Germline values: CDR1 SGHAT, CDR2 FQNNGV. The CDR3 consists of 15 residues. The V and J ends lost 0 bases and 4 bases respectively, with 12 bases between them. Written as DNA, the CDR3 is TGTGCCAGCAGCTTAGATCCCCTAGGGGGCTATGGCTACACCTTC. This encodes CASSLDPLGGYGYTF.

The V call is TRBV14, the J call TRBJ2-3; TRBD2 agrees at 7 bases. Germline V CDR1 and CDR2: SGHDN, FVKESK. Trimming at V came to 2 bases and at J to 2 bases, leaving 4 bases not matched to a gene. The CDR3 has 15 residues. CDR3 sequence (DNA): TGTGCCAGCAGCCAAAGCCGGGAGGCCACAGATACGCAGTATTTT. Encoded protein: CASSQSREATDTQYF.

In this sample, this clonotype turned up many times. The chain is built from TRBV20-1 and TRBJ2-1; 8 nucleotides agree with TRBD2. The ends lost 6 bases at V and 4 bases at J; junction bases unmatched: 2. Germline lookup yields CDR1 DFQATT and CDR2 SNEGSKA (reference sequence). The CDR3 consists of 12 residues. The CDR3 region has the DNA TGCAGTGCAACTAGCGGATACAATGAGCAGTTCTTC. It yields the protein CSATSGYNEQFF.

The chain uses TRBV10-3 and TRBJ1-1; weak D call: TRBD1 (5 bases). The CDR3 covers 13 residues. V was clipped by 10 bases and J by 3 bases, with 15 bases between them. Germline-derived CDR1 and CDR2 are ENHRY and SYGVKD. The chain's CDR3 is CATQLEGDTEAFF. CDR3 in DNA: TGTGCCACCCAGCTGGAAGGGGACACTGAAGCTTTCTTT.

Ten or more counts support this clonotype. This CDR3 reads CSASRTGSGANVLTF. Here the CDR3 DNA reads TGCAGTGCTAGTAGAACAGGGTCCGGGGCCAACGTCCTGACTTTC. The chain carries TRBV20-1 and TRBJ2-6, with D possibly being TRBD1 (6 bases). CDR1 and CDR2 from the germline V gene are DFQATT and SNEGSKA (reference sequence). Between the trimmed V and J ends, which lost 3 bases and 4 bases, there was a span of 13 bases. The CDR3 totals 15 residues.

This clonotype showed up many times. Written as DNA, the CDR3 is TGCAGTGCGATCCCCCGCGACAGGGCTCCTGGAAACACCATATATTTT. Protein: CSAIPRDRAPGNTIYF. The genes are TRBV20-1 and TRBJ1-3; TRBD1 agrees at 7 bases. CDR1 is DFQATT, CDR2 SNEGSKA, per germline (reference sequence). V was clipped by 6 bases and J by 2 bases; unmatched bases: 13. This CDR3 region has 16 residues.

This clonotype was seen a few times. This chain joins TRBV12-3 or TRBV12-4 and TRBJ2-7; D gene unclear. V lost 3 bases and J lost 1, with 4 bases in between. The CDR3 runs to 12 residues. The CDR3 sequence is CASSFESYEQYF. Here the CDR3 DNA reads TGTGCCAGCAGTTTTGAGTCCTACGAGCAGTACTTC.

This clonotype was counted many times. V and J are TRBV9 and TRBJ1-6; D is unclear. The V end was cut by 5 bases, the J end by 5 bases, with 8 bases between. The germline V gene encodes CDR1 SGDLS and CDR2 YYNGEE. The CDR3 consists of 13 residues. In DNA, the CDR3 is TGTGCCAGCAGGGGTGATGATAATTCACCCCTCCACTTT. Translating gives CASRGDDNSPLHF.

In DNA, the CDR3 is TGTGCCAGCAGTTTTGACGGGTCTGAAGCTTTCTTT. It specifies CASSFDGSEAFF. V is TRBV12-3 or TRBV12-4 and J is TRBJ1-1; no clear D gene. Between the trimmed V and J ends, which lost 3 bases and 6 bases, there was a span of 8 bases. The CDR3 covers 12 residues.

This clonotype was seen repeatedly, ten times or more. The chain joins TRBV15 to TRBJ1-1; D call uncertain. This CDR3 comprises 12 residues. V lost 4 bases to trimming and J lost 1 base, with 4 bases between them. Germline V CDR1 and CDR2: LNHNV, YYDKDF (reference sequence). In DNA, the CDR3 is TGTGCCACCAGCATGCAGAACACTGAAGCTTTCTTT. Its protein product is CATSMQNTEAFF.

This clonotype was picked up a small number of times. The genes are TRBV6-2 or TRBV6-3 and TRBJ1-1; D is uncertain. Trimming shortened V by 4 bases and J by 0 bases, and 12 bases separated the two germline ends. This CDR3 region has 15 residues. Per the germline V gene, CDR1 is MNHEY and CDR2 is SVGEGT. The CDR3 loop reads CASSFPTTVNTEAFF. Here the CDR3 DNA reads TGTGCCAGCAGTTTCCCCACTACAGTGAACACTGAAGCTTTCTTT.

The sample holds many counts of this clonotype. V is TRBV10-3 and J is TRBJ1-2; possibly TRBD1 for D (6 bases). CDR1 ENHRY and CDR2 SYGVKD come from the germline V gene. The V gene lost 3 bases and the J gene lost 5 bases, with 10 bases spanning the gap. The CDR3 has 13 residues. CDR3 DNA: TGTGCCATCAGTGACGGGACACCGTATGGCTACACCTTC. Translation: CAISDGTPYGYTF.

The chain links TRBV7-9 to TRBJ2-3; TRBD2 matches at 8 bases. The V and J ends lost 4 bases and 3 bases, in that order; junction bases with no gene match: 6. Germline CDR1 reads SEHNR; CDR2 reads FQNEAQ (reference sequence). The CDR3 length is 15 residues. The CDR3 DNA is TGTGCCAGCAGCTCCCTCGGCGGGGGGACAGATACGCAGTATTTT. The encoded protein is CASSSLGGGTDTQYF.

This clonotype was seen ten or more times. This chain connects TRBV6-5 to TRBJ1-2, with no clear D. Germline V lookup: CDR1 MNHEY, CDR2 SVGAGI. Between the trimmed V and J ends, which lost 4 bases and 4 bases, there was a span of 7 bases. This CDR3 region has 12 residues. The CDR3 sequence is CASSFGSYGYTF. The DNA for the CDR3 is TGTGCCAGCAGTTTTGGGTCCTATGGCTACACCTTC.

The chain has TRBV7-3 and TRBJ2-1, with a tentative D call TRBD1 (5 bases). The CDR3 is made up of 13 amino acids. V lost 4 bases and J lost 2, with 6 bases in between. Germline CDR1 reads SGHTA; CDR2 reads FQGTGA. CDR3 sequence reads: CASSSDTYNEQFF. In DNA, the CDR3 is TGTGCCAGCAGCTCGGACACCTACAATGAGCAGTTCTTC.

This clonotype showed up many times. The CDR3 protein is CASSLAGLAGGDTQYF. CDR3 DNA: TGCGCCAGCAGCTTGGCCGGACTAGCGGGAGGCGATACGCAGTATTTT. J is TRBJ2-3 and V is TRBV5-1, with 14 bases matching TRBD2. The CDR3 is 16 amino acids. After removal of 0 bases from V and 6 bases from J, the junction contained 3 bases not matched to a gene. Germline CDR1 and CDR2: SGHRS and YFSETQ.

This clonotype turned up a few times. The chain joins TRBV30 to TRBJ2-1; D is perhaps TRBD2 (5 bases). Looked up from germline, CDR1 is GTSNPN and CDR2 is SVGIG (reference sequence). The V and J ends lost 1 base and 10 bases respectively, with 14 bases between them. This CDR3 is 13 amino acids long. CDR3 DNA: TGTGCCTGGAGTGGGTTCCGTGGGGAGGAGCAGTTCTTC. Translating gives CAWSGFRGEEQFF.

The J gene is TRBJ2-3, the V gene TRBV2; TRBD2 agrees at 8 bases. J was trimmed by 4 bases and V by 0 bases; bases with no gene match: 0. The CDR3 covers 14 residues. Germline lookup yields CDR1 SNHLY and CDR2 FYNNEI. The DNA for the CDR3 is TGTGCCAGCAGTGAAGCGCGGGGGGCAGATACGCAGTATTTT. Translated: CASSEARGADTQYF.

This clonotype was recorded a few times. In DNA form, the CDR3 reads TGTGCCAGCAGCCAAGGAGTCCGGCTCTATGGCTACACCTTC. Protein: CASSQGVRLYGYTF. V is TRBV3-1 and J is TRBJ1-2; D remains unclear. This CDR3 contains 14 residues. The germline CDR1 and CDR2 sequences are LGHDT and YNNKEL (reference sequence). The ends were cut back, 1 base at V and 4 bases at J, with 10 bases in the middle.

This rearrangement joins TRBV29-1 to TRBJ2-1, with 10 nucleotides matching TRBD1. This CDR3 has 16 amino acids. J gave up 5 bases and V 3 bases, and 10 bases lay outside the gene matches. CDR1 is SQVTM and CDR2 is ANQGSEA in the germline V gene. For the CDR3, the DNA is TGCAGCGTTGAGGGAGGGCGACAGGGGGCGGACAATGAGCAGTTCTTC. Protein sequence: CSVEGGRQGADNEQFF.

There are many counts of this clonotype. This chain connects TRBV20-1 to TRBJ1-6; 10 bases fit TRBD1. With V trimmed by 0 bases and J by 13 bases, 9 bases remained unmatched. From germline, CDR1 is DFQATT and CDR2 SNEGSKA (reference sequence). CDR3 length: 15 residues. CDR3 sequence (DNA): TGCAGTGCTAGAGATCCTGGGACAGGGGCCTTGCCCCTCCACTTT. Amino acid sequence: CSARDPGTGALPLHF.

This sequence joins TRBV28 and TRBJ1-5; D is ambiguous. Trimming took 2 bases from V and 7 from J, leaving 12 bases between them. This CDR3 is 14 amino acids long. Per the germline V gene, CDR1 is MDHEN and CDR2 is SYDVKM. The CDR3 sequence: CASSLRGPPQPQHF. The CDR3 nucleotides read TGTGCCAGCAGTTTACGGGGTCCCCCCCAGCCCCAGCATTTT.

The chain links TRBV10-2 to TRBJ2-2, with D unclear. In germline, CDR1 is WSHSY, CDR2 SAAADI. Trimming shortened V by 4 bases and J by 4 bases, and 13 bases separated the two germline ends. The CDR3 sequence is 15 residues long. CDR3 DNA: TGCGCCAGCAGTGCCTCGCAGGCGAGCACCGGGGAGCTGTTTTTT. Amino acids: CASSASQASTGELFF.

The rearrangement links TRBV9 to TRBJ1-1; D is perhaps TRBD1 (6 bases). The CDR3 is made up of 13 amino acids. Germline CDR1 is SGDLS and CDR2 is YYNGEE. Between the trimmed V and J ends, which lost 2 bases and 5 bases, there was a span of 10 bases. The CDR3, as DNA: TGTGCCAGCAGCGTCCAAGGGGGGACTGAAGCTTTCTTT. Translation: CASSVQGGTEAFF.

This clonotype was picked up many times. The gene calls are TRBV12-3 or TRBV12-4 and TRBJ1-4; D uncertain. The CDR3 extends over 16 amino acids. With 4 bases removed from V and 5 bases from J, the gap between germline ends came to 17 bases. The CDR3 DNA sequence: TGTGCCAGCAGTTCCCCCCTAGGGTCACCAAATGAAAAACTGTTTTTT. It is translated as CASSSPLGSPNEKLFF.

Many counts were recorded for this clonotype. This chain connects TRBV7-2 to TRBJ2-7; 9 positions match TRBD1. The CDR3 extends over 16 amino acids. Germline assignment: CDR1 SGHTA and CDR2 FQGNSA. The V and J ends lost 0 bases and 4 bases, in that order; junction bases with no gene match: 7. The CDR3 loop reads CASSLAPGTGIYEQYF. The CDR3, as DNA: TGTGCCAGCAGCTTAGCGCCCGGGACAGGGATATACGAGCAGTACTTC.